The present TCR beta chain was sequenced within a study of T-cell reconstitution after alpha-beta-depleted transplantation in children. Study-wide results and caveats: Newly generated T cells supplied most T-cell counts and diversity one year post-transplant. Reportedly, roughly two months post-transplant, alpha-beta T cells arose from several hundred expanded graft clones. Elevated TCRbeta diversity at day 60 was traced, in some patients, to surviving recipient T cells and thymic progenitors.

Unique molecular identifiers were used in preparing the TCRbeta library. In TCRdb, the PCR reads were re-called with MiXCR into one record per CDR3 protein. The sample carries 17,000 or so distinct CDR3 sequences, around 12% recorded once. This clonotype was recorded at least ten times. The target antigen is unknown. Trimming cost V 5 bases and J 6 bases; bases outside gene matches: 4. Germline V gives CDR1 SEHNR, CDR2 FQNEAQ (reference sequence). The CDR3 has 13 amino acids. The sequences come from PBMCs, mostly from graft donor cells, collected 180 days after TCRalphabeta/CD19-depleted stem cell transplant. This TCR came from a boy less than two years old who had a stem cell transplant for Wiskott-Aldrich syndrome, so the T cells may come from the graft donor. The chain combines TRBV7-9 with TRBJ1-5, with TRBD1 identical over 7 bases. In DNA form, the CDR3 reads TGTGCCAGCAGCGAAAAGGGGGCTCAGCCCCAGCATTTT. Translation: CASSEKGAQPQHF. Together with reference TRBV7-9 and TRBJ1-5, the CDR3 gives the full variable domain: DTGVSQNPRHKITKRGQNVTFRCDPISEHNRLYWYRQTLGQGPEFLTYFQNEAQLEKSRLLSDRFSAERPKGSFSTLEIQRTEQGDSAMYLCASSEKGAQPQHFGDGTRLSIL.